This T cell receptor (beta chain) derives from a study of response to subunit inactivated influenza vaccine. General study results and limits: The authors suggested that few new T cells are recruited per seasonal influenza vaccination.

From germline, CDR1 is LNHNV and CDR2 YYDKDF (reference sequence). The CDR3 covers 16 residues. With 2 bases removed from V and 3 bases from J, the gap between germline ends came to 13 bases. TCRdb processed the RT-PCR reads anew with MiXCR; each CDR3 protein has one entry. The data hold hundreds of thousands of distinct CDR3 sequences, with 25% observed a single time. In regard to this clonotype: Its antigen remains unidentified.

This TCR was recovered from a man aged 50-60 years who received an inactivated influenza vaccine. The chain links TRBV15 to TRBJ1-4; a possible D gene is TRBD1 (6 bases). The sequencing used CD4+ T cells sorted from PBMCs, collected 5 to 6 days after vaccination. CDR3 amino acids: CATSRNTGSPNEKLFF. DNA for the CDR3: TGTGCCACCAGCAGAAATACAGGGTCGCCTAATGAAAAACTGTTTTTT.